This TCR beta chain was captured by sequencing in a study of OX40 agonist ivuxolimab in advanced cancers. Profiled with immunoSEQ multiplex PCR; TCRdb holds only in-frame clones, not every one. The sample yields about 19,000 clones, roughly four fifths seen once. Per the germline V gene, CDR1 is MNHEY and CDR2 is SVGAGI. The length of the CDR3 is 14 residues. With 8 bases clipped from V and 5 bases from J, the junction kept 10 bases outside the gene matches. The sample was CD4+ or CD8+ T cells sorted from blood, taken in a trial of the OX40 agonist ivuxolimab. The chain has TRBV6-5 and TRBJ2-7, with 9 bases matching TRBD1. The source is an adult with an advanced solid tumor such as melanoma, head and neck, liver or kidney cancer. The chain's CDR3 is CASGPGTGSHEQYF. The CDR3 region has the DNA TGTGCCAGCGGCCCCGGGACAGGGTCCCACGAGCAGTACTTC.